One and the same sample provided the 2 T cell receptor beta chains below, sequenced in a study of blood T cell repertoires in COVID-19. Here immunoSEQ multiplex PCR was the method, and the copy in TCRdb shows in-frame clones only, minus some. The sample shows under 350,000 clones, approximately 86% of them seen only once. The sample consisted of PBMCs or T cells enriched from blood (not recorded which). The origin of the receptors is a woman in her thirties or forties with acute COVID-19.

This chain uses TRBV2 with TRBJ1-1, with 7 bases aligning to TRBD1. CDR3 length equals 13 residues. Per the germline V gene, CDR1 is SNHLY and CDR2 is FYNNEI. V lost 6 bases, J lost 5 bases, and 6 bases stayed unmatched. The CDR3 protein is CASRYRGGTEAFF. CDR3 nucleotides: TGTGCCAGCAGGTACAGGGGTGGAACTGAAGCTTTCTTT.

The chain is built from TRBV4-1 and TRBJ1-5, with D perhaps matching TRBD1 (6 bases). Germline-derived CDR1 and CDR2 are MGHRA and YSYEKL. V lost 2 bases and J 5 bases, leaving 13 bases between the germline ends. The length of the CDR3 is 15 residues. In DNA, the CDR3 is TGCGCCAGCAGCCAAAACAGGGTGTATGATCAGCCCCAGCATTTT. Residues: CASSQNRVYDQPQHF.